Reported below is one T cell receptor beta chain. Antigen unknown. Sequencing was performed with immunoSEQ multiplex PCR; in TCRdb, only in-frame clones are kept and a portion is missing. The data contain around 190,000 clones, roughly nine tenths of them singletons. This sample was taken from a study of cytomegalovirus exposure and HLA in healthy donors. Study observations and caveats: Most sequenced TCRs were rare (though some public TCRs occurred in many donors). High sensitivity and specificity were reportedly achieved when the classifier diagnosed cytomegalovirus status. It was confirmed in vitro that a few of the CMV-associated chains were specific for CMV antigens.

Trimming cost V 2 bases and J 3 bases, with 14 bases left between them. CDR3 size: 15 residues. Germline V gives CDR1 MNHNS, CDR2 SASEGT. The gene calls are TRBV6-1 and TRBJ2-7, with unresolved D. This receptor was identified in a man younger than 45 in good health and CMV-seropositive. The source material was PBMCs. The CDR3 here is CASSESRSGFYEQYF. CDR3 DNA sequence: TGTGCCAGCAGTGAATCACGTTCAGGTTTCTACGAGCAGTACTTC.